Presented here are 24 T cell receptor beta chains from one specimen sequenced in a study of blood T cell repertoires in COVID-19. Clones were sequenced by immunoSEQ multiplex PCR, and TCRdb holds only the in-frame ones, with some missing. The sample carries 70,000 to 75,000 clones, about four fifths recorded once. Sample: peripheral blood. The receptors were sampled from a man between 65 and 79 years old with acute or convalescent COVID-19.

The chain combines TRBV24-1 with TRBJ2-5; 11 positions agree with TRBD1. V lost 7 bases, J lost 4 bases, and 7 bases stayed unmatched. Germline V gene sequence: CDR1 KGHDR, CDR2 SFDVKD. The CDR3 sequence is 15 residues long. The CDR3 DNA is TGTGCCACCAGCATTACCGGGACAGGGGGAGAGACCCAGTACTTC. Translated: CATSITGTGGETQYF.

The chain combines TRBV12-5 with TRBJ2-3, with D maybe TRBD1 (6 bases). From germline, CDR1 is LGHNT and CDR2 FRNRAP. V lost 6 bases, J lost 4 bases, and 17 bases lay in between. The CDR3 has 15 amino acids. DNA of the CDR3: TGTGCTAGTGGGTCGGACAGAACTCACTCAGATACGCAGTATTTT. It codes for CASGSDRTHSDTQYF.

At least ten counts were recorded for this clone. This sequence joins TRBV27 and TRBJ1-1; 9 bases align to TRBD1. The germline gives CDR1 MNHEY, CDR2 SMNVEV (reference sequence). The CDR3 is 14 amino acids. Losses at the gene ends were 3 bases for V and 3 bases for J; bases not matched to a gene: 2. The DNA of the CDR3 is TGTGCCAGCAGTTTGGGGACAGGGTACACTGAAGCTTTCTTT. It translates to CASSLGTGYTEAFF.

The J gene is TRBJ1-6, the V gene TRBV19; 7 positions match TRBD1. Germline V CDR1 and CDR2: LNHDA, SQIVND (reference sequence). The CDR3 consists of 14 residues. Trimming took 3 bases from V and 8 from J; bases not matched to a gene: 4. CDR3: CASSIKGADSPLHF. The CDR3 nucleotides are TGTGCCAGTAGTATCAAGGGGGCGGATTCACCCCTCCACTTT.

J is TRBJ2-7 and V is TRBV3-1 (or the pseudogene TRBV3-2); 9 bases align to TRBD2. Germline loops: CDR1 LGHDT, CDR2 YNNKEL (reference sequence). V shed 0 bases, J shed 3 bases, and the junction held 3 bases outside the gene matches. This CDR3 contains 15 residues. The CDR3 loop is CASSQDLAGRYEQYF. DNA for the CDR3: TGTGCCAGCAGCCAAGATCTAGCGGGACGCTACGAGCAGTACTTC.

The chain joins TRBV5-5 to TRBJ2-5; D perhaps matches TRBD2 (6 bases). Germline V gene sequence: CDR1 SGHKS, CDR2 YYEKEE (reference sequence). V was clipped by 0 bases and J by 5 bases, with 14 bases between them. CDR3 length equals 15 residues. CDR3 bases: TGTGCCAGCAGCTTGGCCGGGACTCAAGGGGAGACCCAGTACTTC. Translating it yields CASSLAGTQGETQYF. Based on the CDR3 plus reference TRBV5-5 and TRBJ2-5, the full variable domain is DAGVTQSPTHLIKTRGQQVTLRCSPISGHKSVSWYQQVLGQGPQFIFQYYEKEERGRGNFPDRFSARQFPNYSSELNVNALLLGDSALYLCASSLAGTQGETQYFGPGTRLLVL.

This chain connects TRBV9 to TRBJ2-2, with a weak D call TRBD2 (6 bases). Germline V gene lookup returns CDR1 SGDLS and CDR2 YYNGEE. This CDR3 spans 14 amino acids. Trimming left V 3 bases short and J 6 bases short, with 12 bases between. In DNA form, the CDR3 reads TGTGCCAGCAGCGGGCGACTAGGGGCCGGGGAGCTGTTTTTT. It specifies CASSGRLGAGELFF. Based on the CDR3 plus reference TRBV9 and TRBJ2-2, the full variable domain is DSGVTQTPKHLITATGQRVTLRCSPRSGDLSVYWYQQSLDQGLQFLIQYYNGEERAKGNILERFSAQQFPDLHSELNLSSLELGDSALYFCASSGRLGAGELFFGEGSRLTVL.

A few counts support this clone. The V call is TRBV4-1, the J call TRBJ1-2; 7 nucleotides match TRBD1. V lost 2 bases and J lost 4; bases outside the gene matches: 16. This CDR3 region has 18 residues. The germline gives CDR1 MGHRA, CDR2 YSYEKL. Here the CDR3 DNA reads TGCGCCAGCAGCCAATCGGGCACACCTGGGACAGTAGGCTATGGCTACACCTTC. This encodes CASSQSGTPGTVGYGYTF.

This clone was observed a handful of times. The rearrangement links TRBV5-6 to TRBJ1-3; D call uncertain. The V gene lost 1 base and the J gene lost 9 bases, with 14 bases spanning the gap. This CDR3 region has 14 residues. Germline CDR1 reads SGHDT; CDR2 reads YYEEEE. CDR3 residues: CASSLLAVESTIYF. CDR3 coding DNA: TGTGCCAGCAGCTTGTTGGCGGTGGAAAGCACCATATATTTT.

This clone is a singleton in its sample. This rearrangement joins TRBV11-2 to TRBJ2-7; 7 nucleotides match TRBD1. The length of the CDR3 is 13 residues. After removal of 5 bases from V and 3 bases from J, the junction contained 4 bases not matched to a gene. Germline CDR1 and CDR2: SGHAT and FQNNGV. The CDR3 DNA reads as TGTGCCAGCAGCCTCCGGGACAGCTACGAGCAGTACTTC. The encoded protein is CASSLRDSYEQYF.

V usage is TRBV12-3 or TRBV12-4 and J usage is TRBJ2-7, with D uncertain. Trimming pared 6 bases from V and 4 bases from J, leaving 7 bases between. The CDR3 has 11 residues. The CDR3 here is CASSSRYEQYF. The CDR3 bases are TGTGCCAGCAGCTCTAGATACGAGCAGTACTTC.

The chain joins TRBV19 to TRBJ1-2; D possibly corresponds to TRBD1 (6 bases). Germline CDR1 reads LNHDA; CDR2 reads SQIVND (reference sequence). The CDR3 extends over 12 amino acids. V dropped 1 base and J dropped 12 bases, with 12 bases sitting between them. The CDR3 region has the DNA TGTGCCAGTAGTATAGTCGGACAGAGTAACACCTTC. As protein: CASSIVGQSNTF.

The chain has TRBV19 and TRBJ2-7; 7 nucleotides agree with TRBD2. Germline CDR1 LNHDA, CDR2 SQIVND (reference sequence). The junction had 20 bases not matched to a gene; V was cut back by 3 bases and J by 6 bases. This CDR3 comprises 18 residues. The CDR3 sequence: CASSILDSPSGNPLEQYF. The CDR3 DNA reads TGTGCCAGTAGTATCCTTGACAGCCCTAGCGGAAACCCCCTCGAGCAGTACTTC. Looking up the rest from reference TRBV19 and TRBJ2-7 gives the full variable domain: DGGITQSPKYLFRKEGQNVTLSCEQNLNHDAMYWYRQDPGQGLRLIYYSQIVNDFQKGDIAEGYSVSREKKESFPLTVTSAQKNPTAFYLCASSILDSPSGNPLEQYFGPGTRLTVT.

The chain carries TRBV6-5 and TRBJ1-1; 10 nucleotides agree with TRBD1. V was pared by 9 bases and J by 1 base, with 8 bases of the junction left unmatched. The germline V gene encodes CDR1 MNHEY and CDR2 SVGAGI. CDR3 size: 15 residues. CDR3 DNA: TGTGCCAGTTATGGGACAGGGGAAAGGAACACTGAAGCTTTCTTT. Encoded protein: CASYGTGERNTEAFF.

The chain is built from TRBV9 and TRBJ1-4; D may be TRBD1 (6 bases). The CDR3 contains 16 residues. Trimming took 4 bases from V and 0 from J, leaving 13 bases between them. The germline V gene encodes CDR1 SGDLS and CDR2 YYNGEE. As DNA, the CDR3 is TGTGCCAGCAGCCCGAGACAGGTTGCAACTAATGAAAAACTGTTTTTT. Amino acid sequence: CASSPRQVATNEKLFF.

The chain uses TRBV12-5 and TRBJ2-7; 8 bases fit TRBD2. This CDR3 has 18 residues. V lost 5 bases, J lost 1 base, and 16 bases stayed unmatched. In germline, CDR1 is LGHNT, CDR2 FRNRAP. For the CDR3, the DNA is TGTGCTAGTGGTCCCGCCCGAGCGGGAGTAGGCGTTTCCTACGAGCAGTACTTC. Translation gives CASGPARAGVGVSYEQYF.

The J gene is TRBJ2-1, the V gene TRBV4-3; D uncertain. Trimming pared 0 bases from V and 6 bases from J, leaving 6 bases between. Germline lookup yields CDR1 LGHNA and CDR2 YSLEER. This CDR3 is 13 amino acids long. For the CDR3, the DNA is TGCGCCAGCAGCCAAGATACTGGCAATGAGCAGTTCTTC. Translated: CASSQDTGNEQFF.

This clone occurred once. The chain joins TRBV6-5 to TRBJ1-5, with D possibly matching TRBD1 (5 bases). Deletions cut 10 bases from V and 6 bases from J, with 16 bases between. The germline V gene encodes CDR1 MNHEY and CDR2 SVGAGI. The length of the CDR3 is 13 residues. This chain's CDR3 is CATRPGGVQPQHF. CDR3 in DNA: TGTGCCACCCGACCGGGGGGGGTTCAGCCCCAGCATTTT.

The chain recombines TRBV5-6 with TRBJ1-6; unclear D gene. Trimming removed 0 bases at V and 0 bases at J, with 13 bases between. Per germline, CDR1 SGHDT and CDR2 YYEEEE. The CDR3 covers 18 residues. The CDR3 loop reads CASSLGEVWSSYNSPLHF. The CDR3 coding sequence is TGTGCCAGCAGCTTGGGGGAGGTTTGGAGCTCCTATAATTCACCCCTCCACTTT.

V usage is TRBV29-1 and J usage is TRBJ1-3, with TRBD1 matching over 9 bases. The CDR3 totals 13 residues. Trimming took 7 bases from V and 5 from J; bases not matched to a gene: 6. CDR1 and CDR2 from the germline V gene are SQVTM and ANQGSEA. CDR3 in amino acids: CSAKGQGRNTIYF. The CDR3 DNA reads as TGCAGCGCCAAGGGACAGGGAAGAAACACCATATATTTT.

V gene TRBV7-2 combines with J gene TRBJ2-3; D perhaps matches TRBD1 (6 bases). Trimming pared 7 bases from V and 2 bases from J, leaving 16 bases between. This CDR3 is 15 amino acids long. Per germline, CDR1 SGHTA and CDR2 FQGNSA. Here the CDR3 DNA reads TGTGCCAGCACCGCGACAGGCAGTTACACAGATACGCAGTATTTT. Residues: CASTATGSYTDTQYF. Together with reference TRBV7-2 and TRBJ2-3, the CDR3 gives the full variable domain: GAGVSQSPSNKVTEKGKDVELRCDPISGHTALYWYRQSLGQGLEFLIYFQGNSAPDKSGLPSDRFSAERTGGSVSTLTIQRTQQEDSAVYLCASTATGSYTDTQYFGPGTRLTVL.

In this sample, this clone turned up a few times. The V call is TRBV19, the J call TRBJ2-7; the match to TRBD2 covers 10 bases. This CDR3 region has 14 residues. Trimming took 7 bases from V and 5 from J; bases not matched to a gene: 8. CDR1 is LNHDA and CDR2 is SQIVND in the germline V gene (reference sequence). The CDR3 reads CASNPSGSIHEQYF. The CDR3 nucleotides read TGTGCCAGTAACCCTAGCGGGAGCATCCACGAGCAGTACTTC.

The chain joins TRBV5-8 to TRBJ2-5; a possible D gene is TRBD2 (5 bases). The germline gives CDR1 SGHTS, CDR2 YDEGEE. The CDR3 has 17 residues. V lost 3 bases to trimming and J lost 2 bases, with 20 bases between them. CDR3 amino acids: CASSSGRAGRVQETQYF. The CDR3, as DNA: TGTGCCAGCAGCTCCGGCCGGGCGGGTAGGGTACAAGAGACCCAGTACTTC.

This chain joins TRBV29-1 and TRBJ2-7, with TRBD1 matching 9 bases. This CDR3 is built from 14 residues. Germline V CDR1 and CDR2: SQVTM, ANQGSEA. V lost 2 bases, J lost 2 bases, and 4 bases stayed unmatched. CDR3 sequence: CSVELWDRAYEQYF. DNA of the CDR3: TGCAGCGTTGAACTGTGGGACAGGGCCTACGAGCAGTACTTC.